The 27 T cell receptor beta chains given below trace back to one sample, sequenced in a study of post-analysis software for immune sequencing data. Study-wide results and caveats: The study found TRBV5-6, TRBV5-1 and TRBV20-1 among 5 or 6 TRBV segments more frequent in patients than controls.

Unique molecular identifiers were carried by the TCR beta cDNA libraries. TCRdb passed the PCR reads through MiXCR, listing each CDR3 protein once. The top ten clones hold 4.9% of a sample with 750,000 to 950,000 distinct CDR3 sequences, around 45% of them seen once. These receptors' targets are unknown. Material: blood. The receptors derive from a girl aged 10 to 17 with multiple sclerosis.

J is TRBJ1-2 and V is TRBV6-2 or TRBV6-3; D gene uncertain. The germline V gene encodes CDR1 MNHEY and CDR2 SVGEGT. The length of the CDR3 is 14 residues. V lost 7 bases and J 5 bases, leaving 17 bases between the germline ends. The CDR3 bases are TGTGCCAGCACCGAATCCGGGAAGGTTTATGGCTACACCTTC. Its translation is CASTESGKVYGYTF.

This clonotype was recorded a few times. The J gene is TRBJ2-1, the V gene TRBV28, with 10 bases fitting TRBD1. CDR1 and CDR2 (germline): MDHEN, SYDVKM. The CDR3 sequence is 14 residues long. The V segment lost 8 bases and the J segment 6 bases; nucleotides outside the gene matches: 7. The CDR3 DNA is TGTGCCAGCGGGCCTCGGACAGGGGGCAATGAGCAGTTCTTC. Translated: CASGPRTGGNEQFF.

The chain carries TRBV6-1 and TRBJ2-7; the D is unclear. V was trimmed by 1 base and J by 2 bases, leaving 12 bases between them. Germline V CDR1 and CDR2: MNHNS, SASEGT. This CDR3 has 15 amino acids. Here the CDR3 reads CASSEGWAVTYEQYF. The CDR3 region has the DNA TGTGCCAGCAGTGAAGGTTGGGCAGTAACCTACGAGCAGTACTTC.

This chain uses TRBV25-1 with TRBJ1-2; D is uncertain. Germline lookup yields CDR1 MGHDK and CDR2 SYGVNS. With 8 bases removed from V and 5 bases from J, the gap between germline ends came to 6 bases. This CDR3 contains 10 residues. DNA of the CDR3: TGTGCCAGCTTCTGGTATGGCTACACCTTC. Protein: CASFWYGYTF.

The V gene is TRBV20-1, the J gene TRBJ2-3, with D unclear. The germline V and J ends were trimmed by 7 bases and 0 bases, with 14 bases remaining between them. CDR3 length equals 14 residues. The germline V gene encodes CDR1 DFQATT and CDR2 SNEGSKA (reference sequence). The CDR3 is CSVTTPPSTDTQYF. DNA of the CDR3: TGCAGTGTCACCACACCACCAAGCACAGATACGCAGTATTTT.

This clonotype was counted only a few times. The CDR3 loop is CASSQDQEGRRSSYNSPLHF. In nucleotides, the CDR3 is TGTGCCAGCAGCCAAGATCAGGAGGGGCGAAGAAGCTCCTATAATTCACCCCTCCACTTT. This rearrangement joins TRBV3-1 to TRBJ1-6; weak D call: TRBD1 (5 bases). V gave up 0 bases and J gave up 0 bases, with 18 bases separating them. The CDR3 is 20 amino acids. Germline CDR1 is LGHDT and CDR2 is YNNKEL (reference sequence).

V and J are TRBV6-5 and TRBJ1-2; maybe TRBD1 (5 bases). The V gene's germline CDR1 is MNHEY and CDR2 SVGAGI. V shed 8 bases and J shed 3 bases, with 10 bases lying between them. The CDR3 covers 12 residues. The CDR3 is CASLGEDYGYTF. The CDR3 DNA is TGTGCCAGCCTGGGGGAGGACTATGGCTACACCTTC.

The chain combines TRBV29-1 with TRBJ2-7, with 13 positions matching TRBD2. CDR1 is SQVTM, CDR2 ANQGSEA, per germline. V dropped 3 bases and J dropped 4; count of bases not matched to a gene: 0. This CDR3 has 13 residues. The CDR3 DNA sequence: TGCAGCGTTGAGACTAGCGGGAGGTACGAGCAGTACTTC. Its protein product is CSVETSGRYEQYF.

The chain combines TRBV7-2 with TRBJ2-7; TRBD2 matches 8 bases. The V gene end was trimmed by 4 bases and the J gene end by 6 bases; junction bases not matched to a gene: 8. The germline gives CDR1 SGHTA, CDR2 FQGNSA. This CDR3 has 14 residues. DNA of the CDR3: TGTGCCAGCAGCTCCCCGGGACTAGTAGGCGAGCAGTACTTC. Encoded protein: CASSSPGLVGEQYF.

This clonotype occurred a few times. The genes are TRBV7-2 and TRBJ2-3, with D perhaps TRBD2 (5 bases). The CDR3 has 18 residues. Looked up from germline, CDR1 is SGHTA and CDR2 is FQGNSA. V gave up 0 bases and J gave up 6 bases, with 22 bases separating them. Written as DNA, the CDR3 is TGTGCCAGCAGCTTAGCGCTTTTCGAACGGGGAGTGGGGGATACGCAGTATTTT. Its translation: CASSLALFERGVGDTQYF.

Regarding this clonotype: The junction departs from the called germline gene at one end, perhaps through a read error. The chain employs TRBV7-7 and TRBJ2-1; TRBD2 is a possible D gene (5 bases). This CDR3 has 15 residues. The germline V gene has CDR1 SSHAT and CDR2 FNYEAQ (reference sequence). The CDR3 region is CASSIELGLGNEQFF. CDR3 nucleotide sequence: TGTGCTAGCAGCATAGAACTAGGCCTGGGCAATGAGCAGTTCTTC.

The V call is TRBV12-3 or TRBV12-4, the J call TRBJ1-5; no clear D. V lost 6 bases and J 3 bases, leaving 15 bases between the germline ends. This CDR3 comprises 15 residues. The CDR3 DNA reads as TGTGCCAGCAGCGCGGCGGCGAGTAACAATCAGCCCCAGCATTTT. Translation gives CASSAAASNNQPQHF.

As concerns this clonotype: A read error may produce the germline difference seen at one junction end. The chain joins TRBV29-1 to TRBJ2-3; 7 bases are a match to TRBD2. Germline CDR1 reads SQVTM; CDR2 reads ANQGSEA. There are 14 residues in the CDR3. The CDR3 region has the DNA TGCAGCGTTGATAGGCGGGAGTCGGGAGATACGCTGTATTTT. It codes for CSVDRRESGDTLYF.

This clonotype was seen only a few times. V and J are TRBV7-9 and TRBJ2-5, with TRBD2 identical over 9 bases. The germline V gene encodes CDR1 SEHNR and CDR2 FQNEAQ (reference sequence). This CDR3 comprises 17 residues. Unmatched junction bases numbered 16, after V lost 6 bases and J lost 5 bases. This chain's CDR3 is CASSPMTSGFLWETQYF. The CDR3 DNA is TGTGCCAGCAGTCCTATGACTAGCGGTTTCTTGTGGGAGACCCAGTACTTC.

This clonotype was seen a handful of times. This chain joins TRBV7-2 and TRBJ2-7; 7 positions match TRBD1. The CDR3 runs 16 residues. V lost 5 bases, J lost 3 bases, and 13 bases stayed unmatched. CDR1 and CDR2 (germline): SGHTA, FQGNSA. CDR3 sequence: CASSPLIGQGVYEQYF. CDR3 coding DNA: TGTGCCAGCAGCCCGCTTATCGGGCAGGGGGTCTACGAGCAGTACTTC.

This clonotype was picked up many times. V and J are TRBV10-3 and TRBJ2-6; D is unclear. The CDR3 covers 16 residues. The ends were cut back, 2 bases at V and 2 bases at J, with 10 bases in the middle. CDR1 is ENHRY, CDR2 SYGVKD, per germline. CDR3 sequence: CAISEGSGTGANVLTF. Written as DNA, the CDR3 is TGTGCCATCAGTGAGGGGTCAGGAACTGGGGCCAACGTCCTGACTTTC.

This clonotype has a handful of counts. The V gene is TRBV12-3 or TRBV12-4, the J gene TRBJ2-5, with D perhaps assigned TRBD1 or TRBD2 (5 bases each). The tail of the sequence fits TRBJ2-7 better, so the J call may be wrong. The CDR3 runs 14 residues. The CDR3 nucleotides are TGTGCCAGCAGCATCCGGGACGATACTAACGAGCAGTACTTC. Encoded protein: CASSIRDDTNEQYF.

This clonotype has only a few counts. The rearrangement uses TRBV27 and TRBJ2-1; 7 nucleotides align to TRBD2. The V gene end was trimmed by 2 bases and the J gene end by 5 bases; junction bases not matched to a gene: 12. The germline CDR1 and CDR2 sequences are MNHEY and SMNVEV (reference sequence). CDR3 length equals 17 residues. The CDR3 reads CASSLVPGGSSDNEQFF. As DNA, the CDR3 is TGTGCCAGCAGTTTAGTCCCCGGGGGGAGTTCGGACAATGAGCAGTTCTTC.

The V and J genes are TRBV13 and TRBJ1-2; 8 bases map to TRBD1. V was clipped by 5 bases and J by 2 bases; unmatched bases: 13. Germline V gene data show CDR1 as PRHDT and CDR2 as FYEKMQ (reference sequence). The CDR3 runs to 17 residues. CDR3 DNA sequence: TGTGCCAGCAGCCAAGGGGGTTGGACAGGGAAGAACTATGGCTACACCTTC. Encoded protein: CASSQGGWTGKNYGYTF. The whole variable domain, remainder taken from reference TRBV13 and TRBJ1-2, is AAGVIQSPRHLIKEKRETATLKCYPIPRHDTVYWYQQGPGQDPQFLISFYEKMQSDKGSIPDRFSAQQFSDYHSELNMSSLELGDSALYFCASSQGGWTGKNYGYTFGSGTRLTVV.

This clonotype was seen only a few times. Here the CDR3 reads CASSLATDDFYEQYF. DNA for the CDR3: TGTGCCAGCAGCTTGGCGACGGATGATTTCTACGAGCAGTACTTC. The V gene is TRBV5-8, the J gene TRBJ2-7; no clear D gene. V lost 0 bases and J 3 bases, leaving 13 bases between the germline ends. Germline values: CDR1 SGHTS, CDR2 YDEGEE. This CDR3 is 15 amino acids long.

The V call is TRBV20-1, the J call TRBJ2-1, with 10 bases that match TRBD2. Germline loops: CDR1 DFQATT, CDR2 SNEGSKA (reference sequence). The CDR3 runs 15 residues. Here the CDR3 DNA reads TGCAGCCTGACTAGCGGGCCAAGCTCCTACAATGAGCAGTTCTTC. Translating gives CSLTSGPSSYNEQFF.

V and J are TRBV4-1 and TRBJ2-1; maybe TRBD2 (6 bases). Between the trimmed V and J ends, which lost 4 bases and 7 bases, there was a span of 14 bases. The CDR3 sequence is 14 residues long. CDR1 is MGHRA, CDR2 YSYEKL, per germline. The CDR3 reads CASSPSAITNEQFF. Here the CDR3 DNA reads TGCGCCAGCAGCCCTAGCGCAATCACGAATGAGCAGTTCTTC.

This rearrangement joins TRBV3-1 to TRBJ1-2; D gene uncertain. Germline V gene data show CDR1 as LGHDT and CDR2 as YNNKEL (reference sequence). The CDR3 is made up of 15 amino acids. Trimming pared 0 bases from V and 2 bases from J, leaving 10 bases between. The CDR3 sequence: CASSQDPQANYGYTF. The CDR3 bases are TGTGCCAGCAGCCAAGACCCGCAGGCGAACTATGGCTACACCTTC. Supplemented by reference TRBV3-1 and TRBJ1-2, the full variable domain reads DTAVSQTPKYLVTQMGNDKSIKCEQNLGHDTMYWYKQDSKKFLKIMFSYNNKELIINETVPNRFSPKSPDKAHLNLHINSLELGDSAVYFCASSQDPQANYGYTFGSGTRLTVV.

V usage is TRBV15 and J usage is TRBJ1-2; D not resolved. Trimming cost V 0 bases and J 4 bases, with 12 bases left between them. Germline values: CDR1 LNHNV, CDR2 YYDKDF (reference sequence). The CDR3 covers 15 residues. In DNA form, the CDR3 reads TGTGCCACCAGCAGAGATCTGAGTCAATCCTATGGCTACACCTTC. Translating gives CATSRDLSQSYGYTF.

The gene calls are TRBV2 and TRBJ2-3; no clear D gene. The CDR3 extends over 15 amino acids. The germline V gene encodes CDR1 SNHLY and CDR2 FYNNEI. Trimming removed 1 base from V and 2 bases from J, with 10 bases in between. In DNA, the CDR3 is TGTGCCAGCAGTGAAGGGGCTAGGCCCACAGATACGCAGTATTTT. Its translation is CASSEGARPTDTQYF.

The rearrangement joins TRBV5-1 to TRBJ2-1; 11 bases map to TRBD2. Germline values: CDR1 SGHRS, CDR2 YFSETQ. The CDR3 has 15 residues. V was clipped by 4 bases and J by 9 bases; unmatched bases: 9. CDR3 sequence (DNA): TGCGCCAGCAGCCTTACTAGCGGGAGCTTCGGTGAGCAGTTCTTC. It translates to CASSLTSGSFGEQFF.

V gene TRBV7-9 combines with J gene TRBJ1-1; no clear D gene. Trimming shortened V by 5 bases and J by 0 bases, and 10 bases separated the two germline ends. Germline CDR1 SEHNR, CDR2 FQNEAQ (reference sequence). This CDR3 has 14 residues. The CDR3: CASSTSRVNTEAFF. The CDR3 DNA reads as TGTGCCAGCAGCACAAGCCGGGTGAACACTGAAGCTTTCTTT.